This T cell receptor beta chain was sequenced in a study of cytomegalovirus exposure and HLA in healthy donors. Germline V gene data show CDR1 as MNHEY and CDR2 as SMNVEV (reference sequence). Trimming stripped 4 bases from V and 0 bases from J, with 13 bases between. The CDR3 extends over 15 amino acids. Here immunoSEQ multiplex PCR was the method, and the copy in TCRdb shows in-frame clones only, minus some. This table has 76,000 or so clones, around 94% appearing once. V gene TRBV27 combines with J gene TRBJ2-7, with TRBD2 as a possible D gene (6 bases). What was sequenced was PBMCs. The TCR was taken from a woman between 18 and 29 years old in good health and CMV-seronegative. Here the CDR3 DNA reads TGTGCCAGCAGTTCCCTCCGGGGGACCTCCTACGAGCAGTACTTC. Amino acids: CASSSLRGTSYEQYF.